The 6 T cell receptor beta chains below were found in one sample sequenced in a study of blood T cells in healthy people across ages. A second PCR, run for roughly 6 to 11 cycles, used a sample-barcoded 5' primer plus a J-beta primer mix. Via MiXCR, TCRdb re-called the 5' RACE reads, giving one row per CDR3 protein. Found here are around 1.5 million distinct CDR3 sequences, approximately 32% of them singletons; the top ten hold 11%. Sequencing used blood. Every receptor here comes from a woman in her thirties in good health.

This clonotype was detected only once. The CDR3 nucleotides are TGTGCCAGCAGTCCGCTCCCTGGGGACCCACGGGGCCAGCCCCAGCATTTT. Protein product: CASSPLPGDPRGQPQHF. This chain uses TRBV27 with TRBJ1-5; D is perhaps TRBD1 (5 bases). Trimming pared 5 bases from V and 7 bases from J, leaving 24 bases between. The CDR3 runs to 17 residues. Germline values: CDR1 MNHEY, CDR2 SMNVEV (reference sequence).

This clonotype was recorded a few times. Here the CDR3 DNA reads TGCGCCAGCAAGCAACTAGCGGGGAACACAGATACGCAGTATTTT. This sequence encodes CASKQLAGNTDTQYF. The chain is built from TRBV5-1 and TRBJ2-3; 10 nucleotides align to TRBD2. The trim removed 6 bases at V and 2 bases at J, leaving 6 bases unmatched. Germline CDR1 SGHRS, CDR2 YFSETQ. The CDR3 runs to 15 residues.

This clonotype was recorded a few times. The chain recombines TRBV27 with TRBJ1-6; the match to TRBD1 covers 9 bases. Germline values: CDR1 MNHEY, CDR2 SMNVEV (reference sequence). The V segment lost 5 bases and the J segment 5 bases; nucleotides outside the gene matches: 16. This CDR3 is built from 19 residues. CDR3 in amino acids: CASSLQNRGPAPNNSPLHF. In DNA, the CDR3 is TGTGCCAGCAGTCTCCAGAACAGGGGGCCCGCACCGAATAATTCACCCCTCCACTTT.

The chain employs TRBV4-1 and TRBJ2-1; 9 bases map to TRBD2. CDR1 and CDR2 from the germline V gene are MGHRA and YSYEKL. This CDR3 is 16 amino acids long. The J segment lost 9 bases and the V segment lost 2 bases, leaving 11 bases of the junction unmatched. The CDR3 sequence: CASSQLAGIPWSEQFF. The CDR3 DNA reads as TGCGCCAGCAGCCAACTAGCGGGAATCCCCTGGAGTGAGCAGTTCTTC.

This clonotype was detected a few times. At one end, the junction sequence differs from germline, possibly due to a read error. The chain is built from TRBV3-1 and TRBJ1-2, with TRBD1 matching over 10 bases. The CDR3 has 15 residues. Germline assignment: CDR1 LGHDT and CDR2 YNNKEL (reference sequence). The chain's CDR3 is CASSQAGQGFDGYTF. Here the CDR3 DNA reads TGTGCCAGCAGTCAAGCGGGACAGGGGTTCGATGGCTACACCTTC. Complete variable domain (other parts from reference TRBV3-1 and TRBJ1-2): DTAVSQTPKYLVTQMGNDKSIKCEQNLGHDTMYWYKQDSKKFLKIMFSYNNKELIINETVPNRFSPKSPDKAHLNLHINSLELGDSAVYFCASSQAGQGFDGYTFGSGTRLTVV.

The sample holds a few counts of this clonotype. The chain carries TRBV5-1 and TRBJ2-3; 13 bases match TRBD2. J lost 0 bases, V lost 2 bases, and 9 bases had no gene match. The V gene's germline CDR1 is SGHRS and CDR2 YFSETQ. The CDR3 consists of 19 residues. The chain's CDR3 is CASSFRLAGGLHSTDTQYF. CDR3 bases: TGCGCCAGCAGCTTCCGACTAGCGGGGGGTCTCCATAGCACAGATACGCAGTATTTT.